This TCR beta chain was sequenced during a study of cytomegalovirus exposure and HLA in healthy donors. Study-level findings and limits: Listed as cytomegalovirus-associated were roughly 180 TCR beta chains.

V was cut by 0 bases and J by 0 bases, with 6 bases left in between. Germline CDR1 reads SGHKS; CDR2 reads YYEKEE (reference sequence). The CDR3 has 15 residues. Turning to this clone: Its specificity is unknown.

Assay used: immunoSEQ multiplex PCR; TCRdb lists only in-frame clones, some missing. The sample consists of 55,000 to 75,000 clones, 94% of them appearing once. This chain uses TRBV5-5 with TRBJ2-2; D gene uncertain. The source is a man younger than 35 in good health and CMV-seropositive. Sequencing was performed on PBMCs. The CDR3: CASSLDNTNTGELFF. Here the CDR3 DNA reads TGTGCCAGCAGCTTGGACAACACGAACACCGGGGAGCTGTTTTTT.